This note documents a single TCR beta chain sequence. This CDR3 contains 14 residues. Germline CDR1 and CDR2: SGHTA and FQGTGA. V shed 4 bases, J shed 9 bases, and the junction held 6 bases outside the gene matches. The data originate from a study of CD8 T cells in Susac syndrome. The study sequenced TCR beta in blood CD8+ and CD4+ T cells. RNA was extracted with the RNeasy kit, and a quantity of roughly 0.45 to 1 ug was reverse transcribed using random hexamers. The TCR beta CDR3 was amplified by immunoSEQ multiplex PCR across 54 Vbeta, 13 Jbeta. TCRdb re-derived calls from the immunoSEQ multiplex PCR reads in MiXCR, one entry per CDR3 protein. The sample lists about 190,000 distinct CDR3 sequences; roughly 92% were seen once.

The clonotype was recovered from a human donor in good health. The chain uses TRBV7-3 and TRBJ1-6, with 7 bases aligning to TRBD1. The sample taken for sequencing was CD4+ T cells from PBMCs. The CDR3 nucleotides read TGTGCCAGCAGCTCTAACCCAGGGGGTTCACCCCTCCACTTT. This gives the protein CASSSNPGGSPLHF.